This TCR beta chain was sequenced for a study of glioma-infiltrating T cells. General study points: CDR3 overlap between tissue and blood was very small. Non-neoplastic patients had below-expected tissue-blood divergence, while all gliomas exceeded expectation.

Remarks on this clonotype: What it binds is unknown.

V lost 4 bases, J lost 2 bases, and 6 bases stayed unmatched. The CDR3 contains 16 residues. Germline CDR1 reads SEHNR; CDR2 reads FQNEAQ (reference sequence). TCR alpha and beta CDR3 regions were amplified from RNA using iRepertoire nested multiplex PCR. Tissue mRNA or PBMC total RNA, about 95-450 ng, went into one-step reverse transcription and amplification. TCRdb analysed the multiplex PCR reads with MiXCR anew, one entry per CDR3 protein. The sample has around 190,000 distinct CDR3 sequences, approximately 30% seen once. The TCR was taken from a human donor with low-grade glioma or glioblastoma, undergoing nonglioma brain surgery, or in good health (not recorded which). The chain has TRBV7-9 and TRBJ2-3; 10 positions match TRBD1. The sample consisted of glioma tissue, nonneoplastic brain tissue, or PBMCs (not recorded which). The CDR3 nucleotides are TGTGCCAGCAGCTATAGACAGGGGGCTATCACAGATACGCAGTATTTT. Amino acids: CASSYRQGAITDTQYF.